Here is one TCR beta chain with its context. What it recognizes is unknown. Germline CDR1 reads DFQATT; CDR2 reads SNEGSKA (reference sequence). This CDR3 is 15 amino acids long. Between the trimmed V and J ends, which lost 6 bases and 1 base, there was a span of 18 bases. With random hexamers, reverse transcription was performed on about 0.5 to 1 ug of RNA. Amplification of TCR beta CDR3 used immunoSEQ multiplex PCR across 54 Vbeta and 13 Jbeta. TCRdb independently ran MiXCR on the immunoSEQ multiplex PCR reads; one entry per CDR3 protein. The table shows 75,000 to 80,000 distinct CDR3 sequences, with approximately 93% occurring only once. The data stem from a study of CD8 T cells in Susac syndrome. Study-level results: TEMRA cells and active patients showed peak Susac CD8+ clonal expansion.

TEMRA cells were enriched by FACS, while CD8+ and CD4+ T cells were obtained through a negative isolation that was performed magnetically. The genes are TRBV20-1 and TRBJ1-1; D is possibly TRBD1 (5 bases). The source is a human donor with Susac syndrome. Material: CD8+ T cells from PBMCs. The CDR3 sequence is CSASGRAAKNTEAFF. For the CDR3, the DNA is TGCAGTGCCTCGGGACGGGCAGCCAAGAACACTGAAGCTTTCTTT.